This TCR beta chain was identified during a study of blood T cell repertoires in COVID-19. Study summary: The samples span acute and convalescent COVID-19 from the United States, Italy and Spain. The analysed material was cDNA or gDNA that came from T cells, B-cell-depleted T cells, or PBMCs.

Original handling: Estimated nucleated cell counts came from reference gene primer amplification. Clones were sequenced by immunoSEQ multiplex PCR, and TCRdb holds only the in-frame ones, with some missing. The V and J calls and the clone size are those of that table, but D and trimming were determined from the DNA. The sample yields some 130,000 clones, 84% seen once. Sequences were obtained from peripheral blood. The receptor was isolated from a woman aged 25-40 years who had recovered from COVID-19.

In DNA, the CDR3 is TGTGCCAGCAGCTCGACCGGACAGCTCGGCTATGGCTACACCTTC. Translating it yields CASSSTGQLGYGYTF. The J gene is TRBJ1-2, the V gene TRBV7-2; D is possibly TRBD1 (6 bases). The CDR3 length is 15 residues. Trimming removed 4 bases at V and 4 bases at J, with 16 bases between. Germline assignment: CDR1 SGHTA and CDR2 FQGNSA.